The clone carrying this T cell receptor (beta chain) was found many times. In the study's own analysis: Estimation of nucleated cell counts relied on the amplification of reference gene primers. Assay: immunoSEQ multiplex PCR; the TCRdb copy retains only in-frame clones and omits some. The D gene and trimming were derived from the DNA, and the V and J assignments and clone size from that table. In the table there are fewer than 110,000 clones, around 82% of which are singletons. The data were taken from a study of blood T cell repertoires in COVID-19. As for the study in general: COVID-19 samples collected from the United States, Italy and Spain covered acute and convalescent phases. Sources were T cells, B-cell-depleted T cells, or PBMCs; the material itself was cDNA or gDNA.

Looked up from germline, CDR1 is SGHRS and CDR2 is YFSETQ. The CDR3 has 15 residues. Trimming shortened V by 0 bases and J by 6 bases, and 16 bases separated the two germline ends. This TCR came from a human donor in a cohort sampled during active or convalescent COVID-19. The sample was peripheral blood. The chain uses TRBV5-1 and TRBJ2-7; tentative D call: TRBD2 (7 bases). CDR3 protein: CASSLDSRGALEQYF. Here the CDR3 DNA reads TGCGCCAGCAGCTTGGACTCTCGGGGGGCCCTCGAGCAGTACTTC.